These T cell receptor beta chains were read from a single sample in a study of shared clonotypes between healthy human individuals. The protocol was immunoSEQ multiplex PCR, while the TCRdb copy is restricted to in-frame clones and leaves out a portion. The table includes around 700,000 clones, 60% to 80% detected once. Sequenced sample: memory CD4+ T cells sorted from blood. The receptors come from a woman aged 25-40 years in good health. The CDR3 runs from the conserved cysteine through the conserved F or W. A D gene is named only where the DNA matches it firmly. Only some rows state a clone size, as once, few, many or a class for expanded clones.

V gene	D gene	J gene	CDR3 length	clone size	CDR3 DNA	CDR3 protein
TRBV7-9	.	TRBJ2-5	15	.	TGTGCCAGCAGCTTAGATGGCAGGGCGGGTGAGACCCAGTACTTC	CASSLDGRAGETQYF
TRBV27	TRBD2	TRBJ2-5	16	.	TGTGCCAGCAGTTTAAAAGCGGGAGGTGGCCAAGAGACCCAGTACTTC	CASSLKAGGGQETQYF
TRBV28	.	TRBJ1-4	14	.	TGTGCCAGCAGTCTGGGACATTTAGAGGAAAAACTGTTTTTT	CASSLGHLEEKLFF
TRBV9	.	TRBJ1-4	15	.	TGTGCCAGCAGCGGCAGGGAGGGGCCATATGAAAAACTGTTTTTT	CASSGREGPYEKLFF
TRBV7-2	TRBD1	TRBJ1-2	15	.	TGTGCCAGCAGCCGGGACAGGGGGAAGAGCTATGGCTACACCTTC	CASSRDRGKSYGYTF
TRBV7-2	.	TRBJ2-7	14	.	TGTGCCAGCAGTACCTGGTTGTCAGGGCGCGAGCAGTACTTC	CASSTWLSGREQYF
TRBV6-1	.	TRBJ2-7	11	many	TGTGCCAGCAGTGACTCTCCAGGCCAGTACTTC	CASSDSPGQYF
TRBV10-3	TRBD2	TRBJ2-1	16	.	TGTGCCATCAGTGCCCGTGGGGCGGGAGGGCCGGGTGAGCAGTTCTTC	CAISARGAGGPGEQFF
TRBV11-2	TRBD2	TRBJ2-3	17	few	TGTGCCAGCAGCATTCTAGGGACTAGCGGGAGGAGGGATACGCAGTATTTT	CASSILGTSGRRDTQYF
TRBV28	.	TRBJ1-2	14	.	TGTGCCAGCAGTATCGGAATATCTAACTATGGCTACACCTTC	CASSIGISNYGYTF
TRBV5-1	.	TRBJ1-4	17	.	TGCGCCAGCAGCTTGGGTAACTCGGGCACGTCGGATGAAAAACTGTTTTTT	CASSLGNSGTSDEKLFF
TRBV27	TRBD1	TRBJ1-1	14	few	TGTGCCAGCAGGCCCCTCCAGGGGGGGACTGAAGCTTTCTTT	CASRPLQGGTEAFF
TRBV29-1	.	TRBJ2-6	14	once	TGCAGCGTTGACCCGGGCTCTGGGGCCAACGTCCTGACTTTC	CSVDPGSGANVLTF
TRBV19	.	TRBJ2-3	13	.	TGTGCCAGTAGGAGAGATAACGCAGATACGCAGTATTTT	CASRRDNADTQYF
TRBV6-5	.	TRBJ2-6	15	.	TGTGCCAGCAGGGGGAAACCTGCCGGGGCCAACGTCCTGACTTTC	CASRGKPAGANVLTF
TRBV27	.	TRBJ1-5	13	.	TGTGCCAGCAGTTTTCGGGGGGCGCGGACCCAGCATTTT	CASSFRGARTQHF
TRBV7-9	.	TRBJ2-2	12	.	TGTGCCAGCAGCTTAATTCTAGGGGAGCTGTTTTTT	CASSLILGELFF
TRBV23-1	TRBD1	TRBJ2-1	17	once	TGCGCCAGCAGTCAATCGGGGAGGACAGGGGAGAGGAATGAGCAGTTCTTC	CASSQSGRTGERNEQFF
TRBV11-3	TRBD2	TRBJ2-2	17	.	TGTGCCAGCAGCTTAGGAGCGGGGAGCGCGAACACCGGGGAGCTGTTTTTT	CASSLGAGSANTGELFF
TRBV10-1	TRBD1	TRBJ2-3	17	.	TGCGCCAGCAGCTCATTTGGGGACAGCCCGAGCACAGATACGCAGTATTTT	CASSSFGDSPSTDTQYF
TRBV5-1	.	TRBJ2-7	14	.	TGCGCCAGCAGCTCCCGGGACCCGGGTGGCGAGCAGTACTTC	CASSSRDPGGEQYF
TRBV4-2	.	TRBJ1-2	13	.	TGTGCCAGCAGCCGAGGGGGGGACTATGGCTACACCTTC	CASSRGGDYGYTF
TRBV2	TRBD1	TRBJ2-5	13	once	TGTGCCAGCAGGGGGACAGGGAAAGAGACCCAGTACTTC	CASRGTGKETQYF
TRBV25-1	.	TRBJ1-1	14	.	TGTGCCAGCAGTGGCCGGGCAGGTGACACTGAAGCTTTCTTT	CASSGRAGDTEAFF
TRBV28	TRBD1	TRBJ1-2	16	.	TGTGCCAGCACCCATCTCAGAAGGACAGGGGGCTATGGCTACACCTTC	CASTHLRRTGGYGYTF
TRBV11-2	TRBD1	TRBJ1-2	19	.	TGTGCCAGCAGCCGCATGAACAGGGGGCGTATTTCCAGTTCTCATGGCTACACCTTC	CASSRMNRGRISSSHGYTF
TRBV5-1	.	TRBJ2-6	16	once	TGCGCCAGCAGGTTACAACAAACTGGGGGGGCCAACGTCCTGACTTTC	CASRLQQTGGANVLTF
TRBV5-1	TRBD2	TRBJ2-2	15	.	TGCGCCAGCAGGTCCGGGACTAGCGATACCGGGGAGCTGTTTTTT	CASRSGTSDTGELFF
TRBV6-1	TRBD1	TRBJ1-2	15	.	TGTGCCAGCAGTGGCTGGACAGGGACATTCAATGGCTACACCTTC	CASSGWTGTFNGYTF
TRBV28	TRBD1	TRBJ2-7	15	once	TGTGCCAGCAGTAGTGCCGGGACAGGGTCCTACGAGCAGTACTTC	CASSSAGTGSYEQYF
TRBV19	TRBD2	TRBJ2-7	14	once	TGTGCCAGTAGTGTTGGGACTAGGAGATACGAGCAGTACTTC	CASSVGTRRYEQYF
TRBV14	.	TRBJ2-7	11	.	TGTGCCAGCAGCCAAGCCAACGAGCAGTACTTC	CASSQANEQYF
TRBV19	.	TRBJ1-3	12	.	TGTGCCAGTAGTAAAAGTGAGGACACCATATATTTT	CASSKSEDTIYF
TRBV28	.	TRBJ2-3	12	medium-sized	TGTGCCAGCCTCTCGGGGACAGATACGCAGTATTTT	CASLSGTDTQYF
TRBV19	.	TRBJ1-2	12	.	TGTGCCGGGGGGAACCGGACTTATGGCTACACCTTC	CAGGNRTYGYTF
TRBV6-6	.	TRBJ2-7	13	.	TGTGCCAGCAGTCCCCGGACCGTGGGGGAGCAGTACTTC	CASSPRTVGEQYF
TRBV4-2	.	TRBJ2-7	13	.	TGTGCCAGCAGCCAAGATCTGGGAGGAGAGCAGTACTTC	CASSQDLGGEQYF
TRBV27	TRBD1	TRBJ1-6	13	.	TGTGCCAGCAGTGGACAGGGGAATTCACCCCTCCACTTT	CASSGQGNSPLHF
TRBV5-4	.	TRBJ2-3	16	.	TGTGCCAGCAGCTTATGGGTGGCGGGGTCGACAGATACGCAGTATTTT	CASSLWVAGSTDTQYF
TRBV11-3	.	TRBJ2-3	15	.	TGTGCCAGCAGCCGGTCAGGGACAACCACAGATACGCAGTATTTT	CASSRSGTTTDTQYF
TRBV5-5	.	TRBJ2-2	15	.	TGTGCCAGCAGCCCAAGGGGGGAGGGCACCGGGGAGCTGTTTTTT	CASSPRGEGTGELFF
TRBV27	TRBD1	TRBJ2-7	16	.	TGTGCCAGCAGTTTATCGTTGACAGGGGGGATGTACGAGCAGTACTTC	CASSLSLTGGMYEQYF
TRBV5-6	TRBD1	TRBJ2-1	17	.	TGTGCCAGCAGCTCTACGACAGGGACGGGCTCCTACAATGAGCAGTTCTTC	CASSSTTGTGSYNEQFF
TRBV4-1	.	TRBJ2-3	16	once	TGCGCCAGCAGCCAACCAGGGGCTGAAATCACAGATACGCAGTATTTT	CASSQPGAEITDTQYF
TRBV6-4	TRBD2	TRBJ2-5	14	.	TGTGCCAGCAGCCCTCATAGCGGGACCGAGACCCAGTACTTC	CASSPHSGTETQYF
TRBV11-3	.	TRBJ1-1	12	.	TGTGCCAGCATCCTTTGGAACACTGAAGCTTTCTTT	CASILWNTEAFF